A selection of T cell receptor beta chains follows, all from one sample in a study of PD-1 and CTLA-4 blockade in melanoma. Some clones are missing from TCRdb's copy, which holds only in-frame ones; the method was immunoSEQ multiplex PCR. The sample lists over 25,000 clones; about 89% were seen once. Sequenced material: CD8+ T cells from peripheral blood, taken before anti-PD-1 treatment. Receptor source: a human donor with melanoma. Both conserved end residues are part of each CDR3. A D gene is named only where the DNA matches it firmly. Not all rows give a size; the values are once, few, many and, for expanded clones, a class.

TRBJ2-1 | TRBD2 | NA | TRBV5-8 | CASSRGLAGNNEQFF | TGTGCCAGCAGCCGTGGACTAGCGGGGAACAATGAGCAGTTCTTC
TRBJ2-5 | TRBD2 | NA | TRBV11-2 | CASSLETSGLFETQYF | TGTGCCAGCAGCTTAGAAACTAGCGGGTTGTTCGAGACCCAGTACTTC
TRBJ2-2 | TRBD2 | NA | TRBV5-4 | CASSSASGGAGGELFF | TGTGCCAGCAGCTCGGCCAGCGGGGGGGCCGGCGGGGAGCTGTTTTTT
TRBJ1-1 | NA | NA | TRBV6-4 | CASSDSRGTEAFF | TGTGCCAGCAGTGACTCGAGAGGGACTGAAGCTTTCTTT
TRBJ2-1 | TRBD2 | once | TRBV28 | CASSGLAGGRYNEQFF | TGTGCCAGCAGCGGACTAGCGGGAGGTCGCTACAATGAGCAGTTCTTC
TRBJ2-1 | NA | NA | TRBV19 | CASTTRDASSDEQFF | TGTGCCAGTACCACTAGGGACGCCTCATCCGATGAGCAGTTCTTC
TRBJ2-7 | TRBD2 | NA | TRBV6-5 | CASSSIAGAGDEQYF | TGTGCCAGCAGTTCCATAGCGGGAGCTGGCGACGAGCAGTACTTC
TRBJ2-7 | TRBD2 | NA | TRBV29-1 | CSVGERDQPLYEQYF | TGCAGCGTTGGGGAGCGGGACCAACCCCTCTACGAGCAGTACTTC
TRBJ2-3 | NA | once | TRBV15 | CATSRDLRRDHRATQYF | TGTGCCACCAGCAGAGATCTCCGGCGGGATCACAGAGCTACGCAGTATTTT
TRBJ1-1 | NA | NA | TRBV4-1 | CASSQGWQLEAFF | TGCGCCAGCAGCCAAGGTTGGCAGCTTGAAGCTTTCTTT
TRBJ1-2 | TRBD1 | once | TRBV29-1 | CSDWDRLLSGYTF | TGCAGCGACTGGGACAGACTCCTATCTGGCTACACCTTC
TRBJ2-2 | TRBD1 | NA | TRBV3-1/TRBV3-2 | CASSQHRDRSLSGNTGELFF | TGTGCCAGCAGCCAGCACCGGGACAGAAGTCTATCAGGGAACACCGGGGAGCTGTTTTTT
TRBJ2-3 | NA | NA | TRBV24-1 | CATSDLAGTTDTQYF | TGTGCCACCAGTGATTTGGCCGGGACCACAGATACGCAGTATTTT
TRBJ1-5 | TRBD1 | NA | TRBV5-6 | CASSLAGQTSNQPQHF | TGTGCCAGCAGCTTGGCGGGACAGACAAGCAATCAGCCCCAGCATTTT
TRBJ2-1 | NA | NA | TRBV3-1/TRBV3-2 | CASSQGGSAYNEQFF | TGTGCCAGCAGCCAAGGCGGTAGCGCATACAATGAGCAGTTCTTC
TRBJ2-5 | NA | NA | TRBV30 | CASAELPGETQYF | TGTGCCTCCGCCGAGCTCCCGGGGGAGACCCAGTACTTC
TRBJ2-2 | TRBD2 | NA | TRBV24-1 | CATSDLSSGRRGGELFF | TGTGCCACCAGTGATTTGTCCAGCGGGAGGAGGGGCGGGGAGCTGTTTTTT
TRBJ1-1 | NA | NA | TRBV9 | CASSVAGGNTEAFF | TGTGCCAGCAGCGTAGCGGGAGGAAACACTGAAGCTTTCTTT
TRBJ1-5 | NA | few | TRBV27 | CASSLSGPKGNQPQHF | TGTGCCAGCAGTTTGTCGGGACCGAAGGGCAATCAGCCCCAGCATTTT
TRBJ2-7 | NA | NA | TRBV27 | CASRLGGGQVIYEQYF | TGTGCCAGCAGGTTGGGAGGGGGACAGGTTATCTACGAGCAGTACTTC
TRBJ2-7 | NA | once | TRBV12-3/TRBV12-4 | CASSDSYEQYF | TGTGCCAGCAGCGACTCCTACGAGCAGTACTTC
TRBJ2-4 | TRBD1 | few | TRBV5-4 | CASSSGQGIVKNIQYF | TGTGCCAGCAGCTCGGGACAGGGGATCGTCAAAAACATTCAGTACTTC
TRBJ1-1 | NA | NA | TRBV5-5 | CASSLGLNTEAFF | TGTGCCAGCAGCCTTGGACTGAACACTGAAGCTTTCTTT
TRBJ1-2 | NA | few | TRBV19 | CASSRLYGYTF | TGTGCCAGTAGCCGTCTGTATGGCTACACCTTC
TRBJ1-5 | TRBD1 | NA | TRBV3-1/TRBV3-2 | CASSSGQGSYQPQHF | TGTGCCAGCAGCTCTGGACAGGGTTCATATCAGCCCCAGCATTTT
TRBJ1-1 | NA | NA | TRBV10-1 | CASSESGAMNTEAFF | TGCGCCAGCAGTGAGTCCGGGGCAATGAACACTGAAGCTTTCTTT
TRBJ1-1 | TRBD1 | NA | TRBV7-9 | CASSPRTGPEAFF | TGTGCCAGCAGCCCTAGGACAGGGCCAGAAGCTTTCTTT
TRBJ1-2 | NA | once | TRBV20-1 | CSARVYGYTF | TGCAGTGCTAGAGTTTATGGCTACACCTTC
TRBJ2-3 | TRBD2 | once | TRBV3-1/TRBV3-2 | CASSQVTGTRRPGTQYF | TGTGCCAGCAGCCAAGTTACGGGGACTAGAAGACCCGGTACGCAGTATTTT
TRBJ2-7 | TRBD1 | NA | TRBV5-5 | CASSWTGWGNEQYF | TGTGCCAGCAGCTGGACAGGGTGGGGGAACGAGCAGTACTTC
TRBJ2-5 | NA | NA | TRBV4-2 | CASSPRNGSEETQYF | TGTGCCAGCAGCCCCCGAAACGGCTCGGAGGAGACCCAGTACTTC
TRBJ2-3 | NA | NA | TRBV30 | CAWRGDPNDTQYF | TGTGCCTGGAGAGGGGACCCCAATGATACGCAGTATTTT
TRBJ1-5 | NA | NA | TRBV30 | CAWSVTDDQPQHF | TGTGCCTGGAGTGTCACGGACGATCAGCCCCAGCATTTT
TRBJ2-2 | TRBD2 | NA | TRBV4-1 | CASSQEAGYTGELFF | TGCGCCAGCAGCCAAGAAGCGGGATACACCGGGGAGCTGTTTTTT
TRBJ2-1 | TRBD2 | NA | TRBV7-9 | CASTHGLAASSYNEQFF | TGTGCCAGCACACACGGACTAGCGGCCAGCTCCTACAATGAGCAGTTCTTC
TRBJ2-7 | NA | NA | TRBV7-2 | CASSPSSYEQYF | TGTGCCAGCAGCCCCAGCTCCTACGAGCAGTACTTC